This paragraph reports one TCR beta chain. The antigen remains unidentified. This sample stems from a study of shared clonotypes between healthy human individuals. A CD45RA-negative memory subset and a CD45RA+ naive subset were separated from the CD4+ cells. Clones were sequenced by immunoSEQ multiplex PCR, and TCRdb holds only the in-frame ones, with some missing. The sample holds 600,000 to 750,000 clones, roughly two thirds seen once. General study points: In this cohort, only blood was sampled, and tissue repertoires likely differ. Relative to clonotypes present in all four donors, those not shared had lower generation probabilities.

The clonotype originates from a woman aged 30 to 39 in good health. The sample was memory CD4+ T cells sorted from blood. Subset meaning: CD45RA-negative fraction.

In DNA, the CDR3 is TGTGCCAGCAGGGTAGCGGGAGGAACCTACAATGAGCAGTTCTTC. Encoded protein: CASRVAGGTYNEQFF. The chain carries TRBV6-5 and TRBJ2-1; 10 nucleotides agree with TRBD2. Trimming cost V 6 bases and J 2 bases; bases outside gene matches: 4. CDR3 length: 15 amino acids. Per the germline V gene, CDR1 is MNHEY and CDR2 is SVGAGI.